Ten or more counts support the clone carrying this T cell receptor beta chain. Its antigen is not known. The entry originates in a study of T cells in Graves' hyperthyroidism and ophthalmopathy. Study findings and constraints: Classification by a 13 V-J model distinguished ophthalmopathy from stable hyperthyroidism. A median around six months before onset, the model predicted ophthalmopathy. Among clonotypes expanded in thyroid above 0.001, most were also found in blood.

Each diagnosis drew on symptoms, thyroxine, TRAb, thyroid ultrasound and orbital computed tomography findings. In germline, CDR1 is DFQATT, CDR2 SNEGSKA (reference sequence). The CDR3 is made up of 14 amino acids. Trimming shortened V by 6 bases and J by 4 bases, and 16 bases separated the two germline ends. From RNA transcripts, TCR beta CDR3 regions were amplified. HTBI primers were employed in a first-round RT-PCR of the TCR CDR3. TCRdb fed the multiplex PCR reads into MiXCR, producing one record per CDR3 protein. Of around 500,000 distinct CDR3 sequences in the sample, about 16% are singletons; the top ten hold around 28%.

This sequence joins TRBV20-1 and TRBJ2-1, with no clear D. The sequenced sample was blood. This receptor was identified in a woman younger than 45 with Graves' ophthalmopathy. This CDR3 reads CSAVLWNGYNEQFF. CDR3 nucleotide sequence: TGCAGTGCGGTGCTATGGAACGGGTACAATGAGCAGTTCTTC.